The clone carrying this T cell receptor (beta chain) was seen a single time. What it recognizes is unknown. The germline V gene has CDR1 SGHTA and CDR2 FQGNSA. V dropped 3 bases and J dropped 5; count of bases not matched to a gene: 6. The CDR3 totals 14 residues. These data belong to a study of T cell responses to AZD1222 COVID-19 vaccine. Study observations and caveats: The donors showed a predominance of white British ancestry and of females, with possible underestimation of clonal diversity. Spike-specific TCR depth and breadth grew after two AZD1222 doses.

Measured with immunoSEQ multiplex PCR; TCRdb has only the in-frame clones, and not every one. Counted here are around 100,000 clones, about 86% occurring once; the ten biggest clones make up 1.4%. The TCR comes from an adult in good health. Material: peripheral blood, obtained on day 0 of AZD1222 vaccination. The chain couples TRBV7-2 to TRBJ1-1, with 7 bases matching TRBD1. CDR3 sequence: CASSLNRGDTEAFF. Written as DNA, the CDR3 is TGTGCCAGCAGCTTGAACAGGGGAGATACTGAAGCTTTCTTT.